The rows below give T cell receptor beta chains drawn from one sample of a study of cytomegalovirus exposure and HLA in healthy donors. Clones were sequenced by immunoSEQ multiplex PCR, and TCRdb holds only the in-frame ones, with some missing. The profile shows 120,000 or so clones, about 74% of them singletons. Sequenced sample: PBMCs. These receptors originate from a woman between 45 and 65 years old in good health and CMV-seropositive. Both conserved end residues are trimmed from each CDR3.

cdr3_length v_call cdr3_aa
12 TRBV2 ASSEAGGPNTQY
13 TRBV7-2 ASSKLAGGEDTQY
12 TRBV28 ASSSWGVSTEAF
11 TRBV4-3 ASSTQENTEAF
11 TRBV19 ASSGGARQPQH
12 TRBV7-6 ASSPDRSNYGYT
13 TRBV5-4 ASSLVRGATGELF
10 TRBV30 AWRGVAEKLF
14 TRBV11-2 ASSFVLAGAPNEQF
12 TRBV6-5 ASSTGQGDGPQH
15 TRBV5-5 ASSLTFSGVGQETQY
15 TRBV5-4 ASSLRLAGGLYNEQF
12 TRBV7-2 ASSSAVGGNEQF
13 TRBV6-6 ASTKLLGGDYGYT
13 TRBV5-6 ASSAGGIANYGYT
15 TRBV25-1 ASRGDSSRPGANVLT
12 TRBV5-1 ASSPTGAGETQY
11 TRBV10-3 ASTGASGNTIY
11 TRBV5-4 ASSPTGGDTQY
12 TRBV2 ASTEQGMNTEAF
10 TRBV6-5 ASSSTTEEAF
9 TRBV20-1 SASIEHEQY
9 TRBV6-1 ASSEANEAF
13 TRBV9 SSSAQGLSRDIQY
11 TRBV25-1 ASSEYRGYGYT
12 TRBV19 ASSIRQSTDTQY
10 TRBV6-6 ASRRRTDTQY
12 TRBV18 ASSPGAAADTQY
12 TRBV5-1 ASSFASSRDTQY
9 TRBV18 ASSLDRGLI
11 TRBV6-5 ASNDAGNSPLH
13 TRBV19 ASTPGGIISDTQY
12 TRBV30 AWTSGRGQETQY
12 TRBV6-5 ASSYAGGGYGYT
12 TRBV5-4 ASSSGMGNYGYT
13 TRBV28 ASSLGGPGPYEQY
13 TRBV6-5 ASRVQGAGANVLT
15 TRBV18 ASSPLTSGGFQETQY
15 TRBV2 ASSLEGALGMNTEAF
12 TRBV6-1 ALGLAGTSETQY
12 TRBV2 ASRGASGANVLT
12 TRBV29-1 SVAGGLGNQPQH
12 TRBV5-6 ASSLTGGAYEQY
15 TRBV14 ASSPLDGTASSYEQY
13 TRBV18 ASSPTQGGDSPLH
12 TRBV27 ASSRGTANSPLH
15 TRBV6-1 ASSEQAGGANTGELF
13 TRBV7-9 ASSLAPTGNSPLH
12 TRBV19 ASNMDRGQETQY
10 TRBV5-1 ASSRGTYEQY
11 TRBV4-3 ASSQIQGTEAF
12 TRBV19 ASSQRGVEETQY
10 TRBV7-9 ASSLDGGTPF